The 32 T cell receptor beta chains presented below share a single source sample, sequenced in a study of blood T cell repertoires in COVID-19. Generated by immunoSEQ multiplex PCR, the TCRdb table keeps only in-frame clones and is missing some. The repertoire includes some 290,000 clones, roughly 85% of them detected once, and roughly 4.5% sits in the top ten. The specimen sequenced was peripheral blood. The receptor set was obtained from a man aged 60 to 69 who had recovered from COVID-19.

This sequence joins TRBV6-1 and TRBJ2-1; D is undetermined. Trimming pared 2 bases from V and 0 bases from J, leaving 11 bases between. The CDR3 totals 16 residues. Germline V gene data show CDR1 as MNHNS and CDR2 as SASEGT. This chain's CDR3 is CASSEQVSSSYNEQFF. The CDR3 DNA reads TGTGCCAGCAGTGAACAAGTCTCGAGCTCCTACAATGAGCAGTTCTTC.

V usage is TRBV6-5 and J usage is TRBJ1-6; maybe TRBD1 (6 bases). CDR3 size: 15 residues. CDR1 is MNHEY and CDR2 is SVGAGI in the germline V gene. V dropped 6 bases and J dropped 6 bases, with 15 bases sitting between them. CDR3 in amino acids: CASRGGIGVNSPLHF. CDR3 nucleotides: TGTGCCAGCAGAGGGGGAATCGGGGTTAATTCACCCCTCCACTTT.

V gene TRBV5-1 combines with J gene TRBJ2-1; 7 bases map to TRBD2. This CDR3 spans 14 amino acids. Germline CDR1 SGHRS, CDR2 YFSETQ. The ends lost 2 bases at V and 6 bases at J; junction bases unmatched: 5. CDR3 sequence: CASSFGGGGNEQFF. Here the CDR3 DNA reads TGCGCCAGCAGCTTCGGCGGGGGAGGCAATGAGCAGTTCTTC.

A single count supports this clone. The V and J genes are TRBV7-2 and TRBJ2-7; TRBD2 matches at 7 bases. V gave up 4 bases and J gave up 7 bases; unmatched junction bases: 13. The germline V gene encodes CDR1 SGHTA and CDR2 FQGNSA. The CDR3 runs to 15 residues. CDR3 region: CASSSNPGWGGEQYF. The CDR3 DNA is TGTGCCAGCAGCTCCAATCCTGGGTGGGGGGGTGAGCAGTACTTC. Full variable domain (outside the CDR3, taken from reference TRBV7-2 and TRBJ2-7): GAGVSQSPSNKVTEKGKDVELRCDPISGHTALYWYRQSLGQGLEFLIYFQGNSAPDKSGLPSDRFSAERTGGSVSTLTIQRTQQEDSAVYLCASSSNPGWGGEQYFGPGTRLTVT.

CDR3 sequence reads: CAWSAGTLAKNIQYF. CDR3 DNA: TGTGCCTGGAGTGCCGGGACTCTAGCCAAAAACATTCAGTACTTC. The V call is TRBV30, the J call TRBJ2-4; a weak D match, TRBD2 (6 bases). V lost 1 base to trimming and J lost 0 bases, with 10 bases between them. The CDR3 length is 15 residues. Germline lookup yields CDR1 GTSNPN and CDR2 SVGIG (reference sequence).

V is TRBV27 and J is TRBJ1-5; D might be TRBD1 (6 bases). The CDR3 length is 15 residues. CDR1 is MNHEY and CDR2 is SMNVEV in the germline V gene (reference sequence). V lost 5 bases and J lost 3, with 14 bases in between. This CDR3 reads CASSTQRGYNQPQHF. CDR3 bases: TGTGCCAGCAGTACGCAAAGGGGGTACAATCAGCCCCAGCATTTT.

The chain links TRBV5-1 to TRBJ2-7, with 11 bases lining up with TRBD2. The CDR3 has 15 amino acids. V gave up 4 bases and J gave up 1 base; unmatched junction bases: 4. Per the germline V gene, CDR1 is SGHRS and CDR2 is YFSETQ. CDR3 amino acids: CASSGGLAASYEQYF. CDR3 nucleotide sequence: TGCGCCAGCAGCGGGGGACTAGCGGCTTCCTACGAGCAGTACTTC.

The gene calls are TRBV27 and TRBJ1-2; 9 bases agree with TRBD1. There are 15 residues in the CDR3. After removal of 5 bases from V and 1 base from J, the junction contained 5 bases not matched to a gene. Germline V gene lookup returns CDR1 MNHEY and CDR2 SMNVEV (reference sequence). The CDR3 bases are TGTGCCAGCAGTCCGGGACAGGGAAGTAACTATGGCTACACCTTC. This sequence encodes CASSPGQGSNYGYTF.

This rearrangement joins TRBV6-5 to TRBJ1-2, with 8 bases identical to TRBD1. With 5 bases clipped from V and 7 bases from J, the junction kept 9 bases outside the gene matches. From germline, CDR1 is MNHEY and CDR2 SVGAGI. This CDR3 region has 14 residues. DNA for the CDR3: TGTGCCAGCAGTAAACCGGGACAGGCGCCTGGCTACACCTTC. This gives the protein CASSKPGQAPGYTF.

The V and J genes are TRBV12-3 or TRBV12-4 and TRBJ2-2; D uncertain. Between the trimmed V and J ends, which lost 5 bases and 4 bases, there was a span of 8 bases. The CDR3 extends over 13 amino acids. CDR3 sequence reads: CASSRQATGELFF. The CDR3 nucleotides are TGTGCCAGCAGTCGACAAGCCACCGGGGAGCTGTTTTTT.

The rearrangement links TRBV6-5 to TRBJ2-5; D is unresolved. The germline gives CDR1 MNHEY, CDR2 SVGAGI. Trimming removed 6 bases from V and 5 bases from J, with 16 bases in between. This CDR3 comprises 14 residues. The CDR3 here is CASRVRSRLETQYF. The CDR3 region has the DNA TGTGCCAGCAGGGTTCGGAGCCGTCTCGAGACCCAGTACTTC.

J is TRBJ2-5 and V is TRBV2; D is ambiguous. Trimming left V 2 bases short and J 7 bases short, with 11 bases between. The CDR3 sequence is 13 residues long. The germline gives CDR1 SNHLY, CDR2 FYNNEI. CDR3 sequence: CASSESQTGTQYF. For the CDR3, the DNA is TGTGCCAGCAGTGAAAGCCAGACTGGGACCCAGTACTTC.

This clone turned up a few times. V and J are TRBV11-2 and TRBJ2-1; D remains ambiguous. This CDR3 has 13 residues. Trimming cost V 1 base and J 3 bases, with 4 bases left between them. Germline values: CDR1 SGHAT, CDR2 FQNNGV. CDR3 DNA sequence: TGTGCCAGCAGCTTAGGACTCTACAATGAGCAGTTCTTC. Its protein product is CASSLGLYNEQFF. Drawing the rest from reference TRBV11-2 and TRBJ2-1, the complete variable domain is EAGVAQSPRYKIIEKRQSVAFWCNPISGHATLYWYQQILGQGPKLLIQFQNNGVVDDSQLPKDRFSAERLKGVDSTLKIQPAKLEDSAVYLCASSLGLYNEQFFGPGTRLTVL.

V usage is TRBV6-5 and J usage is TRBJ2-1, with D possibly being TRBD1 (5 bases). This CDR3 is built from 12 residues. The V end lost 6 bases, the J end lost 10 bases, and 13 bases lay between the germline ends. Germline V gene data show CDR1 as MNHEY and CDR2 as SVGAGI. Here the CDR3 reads CASSPGFGEQFF. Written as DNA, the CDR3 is TGTGCCAGCAGCCCAGGGTTTGGGGAGCAGTTCTTC.

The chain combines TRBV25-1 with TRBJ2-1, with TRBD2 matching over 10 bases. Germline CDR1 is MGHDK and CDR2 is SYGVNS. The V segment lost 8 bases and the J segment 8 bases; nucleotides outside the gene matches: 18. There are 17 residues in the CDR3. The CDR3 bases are TGTGCCAGCGCGAGAGGGGGGGAAGCGGGAGGGCCGCATGAGCAGTTCTTC. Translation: CASARGGEAGGPHEQFF. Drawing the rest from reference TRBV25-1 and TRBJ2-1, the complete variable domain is EADIYQTPRYLVIGTGKKITLECSQTMGHDKMYWYQQDPGMELHLIHYSYGVNSTEKGDLSSESTVSRIRTEHFPLTLESARPSHTSQYLCASARGGEAGGPHEQFFGPGTRLTVL.

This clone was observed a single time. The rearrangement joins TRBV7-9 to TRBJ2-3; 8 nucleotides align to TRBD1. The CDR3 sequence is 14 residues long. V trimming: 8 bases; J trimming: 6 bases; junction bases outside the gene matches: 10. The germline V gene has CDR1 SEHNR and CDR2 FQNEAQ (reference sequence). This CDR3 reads CASRTGQGLDTQYF. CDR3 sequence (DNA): TGTGCCAGCCGCACCGGACAGGGTTTGGATACGCAGTATTTT.

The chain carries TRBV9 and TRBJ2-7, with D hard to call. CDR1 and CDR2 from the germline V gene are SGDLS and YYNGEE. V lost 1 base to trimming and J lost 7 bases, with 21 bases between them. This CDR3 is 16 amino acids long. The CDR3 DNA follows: TGTGCCAGCAGCGTATCCGGCGGATGGCCCTCGGGTGAGCAGTACTTC. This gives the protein CASSVSGGWPSGEQYF.

The CDR3 DNA follows: TGCGCCAGCAGCTTGGAAGGGACTAGCGGGGGGAAGGAGCAGTTCTTC. It specifies CASSLEGTSGGKEQFF. This rearrangement joins TRBV5-1 to TRBJ2-1; 15 positions agree with TRBD2. Germline lookup yields CDR1 SGHRS and CDR2 YFSETQ. The CDR3 totals 16 residues. V lost 0 bases and J lost 10; bases outside the gene matches: 5.

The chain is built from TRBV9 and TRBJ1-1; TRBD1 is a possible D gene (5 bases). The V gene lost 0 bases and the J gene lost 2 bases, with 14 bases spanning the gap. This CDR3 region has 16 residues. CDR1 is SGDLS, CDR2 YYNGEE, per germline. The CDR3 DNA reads TGTGCCAGCAGCGTAGATGGGGGGAAGGGTAACACTGAAGCTTTCTTT. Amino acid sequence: CASSVDGGKGNTEAFF.

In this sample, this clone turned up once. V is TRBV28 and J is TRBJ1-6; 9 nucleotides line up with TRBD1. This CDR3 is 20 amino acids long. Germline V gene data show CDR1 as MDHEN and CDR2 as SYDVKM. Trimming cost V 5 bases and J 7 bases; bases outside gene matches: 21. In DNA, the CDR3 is TGTGCCAGCAGTGATCAACCGGGACAGGGTGGTCTCGTCTTGAATTCACCCCTCCACTTT. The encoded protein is CASSDQPGQGGLVLNSPLHF.

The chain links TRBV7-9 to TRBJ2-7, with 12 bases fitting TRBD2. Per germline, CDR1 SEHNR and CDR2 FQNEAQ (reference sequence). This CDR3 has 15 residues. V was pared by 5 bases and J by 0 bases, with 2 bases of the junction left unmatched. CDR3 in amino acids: CASSGLAGSSYEQYF. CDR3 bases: TGTGCCAGCAGCGGACTAGCGGGGAGCTCCTACGAGCAGTACTTC.

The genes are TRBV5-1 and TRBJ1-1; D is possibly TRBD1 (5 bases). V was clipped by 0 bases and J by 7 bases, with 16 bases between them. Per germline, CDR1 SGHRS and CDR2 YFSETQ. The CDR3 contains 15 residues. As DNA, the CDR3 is TGCGCCAGCAGCTTGGAGGGGCAGGGCCTATTTGAAGCTTTCTTT. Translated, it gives CASSLEGQGLFEAFF.

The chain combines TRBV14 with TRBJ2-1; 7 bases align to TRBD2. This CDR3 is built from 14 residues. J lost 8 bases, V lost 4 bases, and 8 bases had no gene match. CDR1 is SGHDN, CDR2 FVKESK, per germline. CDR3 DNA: TGTGCCAGCAGCCCCCAACGGGGGGTACATGAGCAGTTCTTC. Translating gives CASSPQRGVHEQFF.

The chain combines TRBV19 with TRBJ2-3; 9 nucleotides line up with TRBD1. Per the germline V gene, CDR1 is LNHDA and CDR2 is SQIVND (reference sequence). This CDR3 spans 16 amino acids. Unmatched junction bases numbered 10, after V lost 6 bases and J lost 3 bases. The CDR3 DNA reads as TGTGCCAGTAGGTCAACAGGGGGCGAGGGGACAGATACGCAGTATTTT. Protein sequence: CASRSTGGEGTDTQYF.

The CDR3 sequence: CASGRDRSNTEAFF. CDR3 DNA: TGTGCTAGTGGAAGGGACAGGTCCAACACTGAAGCTTTCTTT. The chain recombines TRBV12-5 with TRBJ1-1; 8 bases are shared with TRBD1. The germline CDR1 and CDR2 sequences are LGHNT and FRNRAP. The CDR3 totals 14 residues. The J segment lost 2 bases and the V segment lost 6 bases, leaving 5 bases of the junction unmatched.

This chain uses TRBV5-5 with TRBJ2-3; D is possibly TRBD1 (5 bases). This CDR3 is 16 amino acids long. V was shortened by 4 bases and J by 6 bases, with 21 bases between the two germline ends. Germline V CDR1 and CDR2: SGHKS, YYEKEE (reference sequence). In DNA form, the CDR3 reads TGTGCCAGCAGCCCGCTAACAGCGTCCAGGGCGGATACGCAGTATTTT. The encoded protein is CASSPLTASRADTQYF.

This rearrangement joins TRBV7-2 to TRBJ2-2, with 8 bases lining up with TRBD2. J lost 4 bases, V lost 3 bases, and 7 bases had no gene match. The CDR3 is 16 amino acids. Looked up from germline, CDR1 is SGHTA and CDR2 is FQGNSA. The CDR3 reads CASSFHSGGVTGELFF. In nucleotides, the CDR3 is TGTGCCAGCAGCTTTCATTCGGGGGGGGTCACCGGGGAGCTGTTTTTT.

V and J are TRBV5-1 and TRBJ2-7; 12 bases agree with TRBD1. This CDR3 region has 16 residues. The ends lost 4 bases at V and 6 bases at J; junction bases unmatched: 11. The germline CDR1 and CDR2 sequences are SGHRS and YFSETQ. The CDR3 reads CASSPGMGQGAGEQYF. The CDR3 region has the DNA TGCGCCAGCAGCCCGGGAATGGGACAGGGGGCGGGCGAGCAGTACTTC.

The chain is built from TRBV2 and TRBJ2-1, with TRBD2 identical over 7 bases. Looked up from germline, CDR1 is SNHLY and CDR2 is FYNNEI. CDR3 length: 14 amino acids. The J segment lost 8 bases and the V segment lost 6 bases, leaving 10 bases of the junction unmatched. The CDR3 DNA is TGTGCCAGCAGGGGAGGGAGCCGGGTCGATGAGCAGTTCTTC. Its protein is CASRGGSRVDEQFF.

This chain's CDR3 is CASSSAGQGANEQYF. The CDR3 DNA follows: TGCGCCAGCAGCTCAGCTGGACAGGGGGCCAACGAGCAGTACTTC. The gene calls are TRBV5-1 and TRBJ2-7, with 11 bases fitting TRBD1. This CDR3 contains 15 residues. V was pared by 3 bases and J by 5 bases, with 7 bases of the junction left unmatched. In germline, CDR1 is SGHRS, CDR2 YFSETQ.

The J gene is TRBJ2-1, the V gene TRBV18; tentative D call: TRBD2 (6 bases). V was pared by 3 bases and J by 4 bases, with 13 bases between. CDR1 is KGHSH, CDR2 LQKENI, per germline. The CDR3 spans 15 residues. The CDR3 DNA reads TGTGCCAGCTCACCCGACTCGCGGGGTTACAATGAGCAGTTCTTC. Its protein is CASSPDSRGYNEQFF.

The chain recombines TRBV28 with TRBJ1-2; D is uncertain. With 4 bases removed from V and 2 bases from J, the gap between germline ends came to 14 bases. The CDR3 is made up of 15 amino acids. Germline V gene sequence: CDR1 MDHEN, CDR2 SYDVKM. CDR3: CASSSSGAGNYGYTF. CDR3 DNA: TGTGCCAGCAGTTCTTCAGGCGCGGGAAACTATGGCTACACCTTC.